These 30 T cell receptor beta chains share one sample of origin, sequenced in a study of early T cells in non-severe SARS-CoV-2 infection. One entry per CDR3 protein results from TCRdb running MiXCR on the 5' RACE reads. The sample contains about 58,000 distinct CDR3 sequences, 9.5% to 15% of which appear only once. Specimen: whole blood. Receptors were obtained from an adult who was a healthcare worker with PCR-confirmed SARS-CoV-2 infection or an uninfected control (not recorded which).

Regarding this clonotype: Sequence at one end of the junction differs from germline and may be a read error. The chain uses TRBV27 and TRBJ2-1, with a possible D match to TRBD1 (6 bases). Germline values: CDR1 MNHEY, CDR2 SMNVEV (reference sequence). This CDR3 contains 15 residues. CDR3 sequence reads: CASSDRILLDNEQIF. The CDR3 DNA sequence: TGTGCCAGCAGTGACAGGATACTATTAGACAATGAGCAGATCTTC.

This clonotype was picked up many times. CDR3 loop: CASSPVGGEETQYF. The DNA of the CDR3 is TGTGCCAGCAGCCCCGTGGGGGGAGAGGAGACCCAGTACTTC. J is TRBJ2-5 and V is TRBV6-5; maybe TRBD2 (6 bases). Trimming removed 6 bases at V and 5 bases at J, with 16 bases between. The CDR3 length is 14 residues. Germline V lookup: CDR1 MNHEY, CDR2 SVGAGI.

This clonotype was detected many times. V and J are TRBV20-1 and TRBJ2-3; D is uncertain. There are 13 residues in the CDR3. Germline V CDR1 and CDR2: DFQATT, SNEGSKA (reference sequence). V gave up 0 bases and J gave up 10 bases, with 14 bases separating them. The CDR3 sequence is CSARDLTVDAQYF. CDR3 coding DNA: TGCAGTGCTAGAGACCTAACGGTCGACGCGCAGTATTTT.

This clonotype was observed a few times. The rearrangement links TRBV29-1 to TRBJ2-7, with 9 bases matching TRBD1. V gave up 4 bases and J gave up 5 bases; unmatched junction bases: 0. The CDR3 contains 11 residues. Germline CDR1 is SQVTM and CDR2 is ANQGSEA. The CDR3 protein is CSVGTGDEQYF. The CDR3 bases are TGCAGCGTTGGGACAGGGGACGAGCAGTACTTC.

This clonotype has a handful of counts. This chain joins TRBV11-2 and TRBJ2-3; D might be TRBD2 (5 bases). The length of the CDR3 is 17 residues. CDR1 SGHAT and CDR2 FQNNGV come from the germline V gene. Trimming took 4 bases from V and 2 from J, leaving 19 bases between them. The CDR3 loop is CASSYSRGKYITDTQYF. The DNA for the CDR3 is TGTGCCAGCAGCTACTCCCGGGGAAAATATATCACAGATACGCAGTATTTT.

This clonotype was observed at least ten times. The V call is TRBV7-9, the J call TRBJ1-2, with 8 bases matching TRBD1. Germline CDR1 reads SEHNR; CDR2 reads FQNEAQ (reference sequence). The ends lost 5 bases at V and 3 bases at J; junction bases unmatched: 11. This CDR3 comprises 16 residues. CDR3 loop: CASSIGQGRAHYGYTF. The CDR3 DNA is TGTGCCAGCAGCATAGGACAGGGACGGGCTCACTATGGCTACACCTTC.

The CDR3 region is CASSLRDRPWEQFF. The DNA of the CDR3 is TGTGCCAGCAGCTTAAGGGACCGACCTTGGGAGCAGTTCTTC. The V call is TRBV7-8, the J call TRBJ2-1, with D perhaps assigned TRBD1 or TRBD2 (5 bases each). V was cut by 2 bases and J by 10 bases, with 15 bases left in between. The CDR3 sequence is 14 residues long. From germline, CDR1 is SGHVS and CDR2 FQNEAQ.

This clonotype was recorded many times. V and J are TRBV10-2 and TRBJ2-7; the D is unclear. V lost 8 bases and J lost 6, with 8 bases in between. This CDR3 has 10 residues. The germline V gene has CDR1 WSHSY and CDR2 SAAADI. The CDR3 loop reads CASGDGEQYF. For the CDR3, the DNA is TGCGCCAGCGGCGACGGCGAGCAGTACTTC.

This clonotype was found many times. V and J are TRBV12-3 or TRBV12-4 and TRBJ2-1; D uncertain. With 6 bases removed from V and 5 bases from J, the gap between germline ends came to 14 bases. The CDR3 totals 14 residues. CDR3 in amino acids: CASSPGFLNNEQFF. Written as DNA, the CDR3 is TGTGCCAGCAGCCCCGGTTTTTTAAACAATGAGCAGTTCTTC.

Only a few counts were recorded for this clonotype. The gene calls are TRBV24-1 and TRBJ2-7; 8 positions match TRBD1. The junction had 9 bases not matched to a gene; V was cut back by 3 bases and J by 6 bases. From germline, CDR1 is KGHDR and CDR2 SFDVKD. The CDR3 consists of 15 residues. Here the CDR3 reads CATSDPRDRRLEQYF. DNA of the CDR3: TGTGCCACCAGTGATCCTCGGGACAGGAGACTCGAGCAGTACTTC.

Ten or more counts support this clonotype. The rearrangement joins TRBV29-1 to TRBJ1-4; 8 bases line up with TRBD1. J lost 8 bases, V lost 5 bases, and 7 bases had no gene match. CDR1 and CDR2 (germline): SQVTM, ANQGSEA. CDR3 size: 13 residues. The CDR3: CSVPDRGGEKLFF. In DNA form, the CDR3 reads TGCAGCGTTCCCGACAGGGGCGGCGAAAAACTGTTTTTT.

This clonotype was counted between two and nine times. The chain is built from TRBV29-1 and TRBJ2-3, with D uncertain. V lost 8 bases and J lost 1, with 19 bases in between. The CDR3 sequence is 15 residues long. Germline CDR1 is SQVTM and CDR2 is ANQGSEA. CDR3 region: CSIGVRAEGTDTQYF. The CDR3 DNA is TGCAGCATCGGTGTGCGAGCCGAGGGCACAGATACGCAGTATTTT.

This clonotype was observed many times. The chain combines TRBV6-1 with TRBJ1-5; tentatively, D is TRBD1 (5 bases). This CDR3 comprises 13 residues. Deletions cut 5 bases from V and 7 bases from J, with 12 bases between. Germline loops: CDR1 MNHNS, CDR2 SASEGT. CDR3 coding DNA: TGTGCCAGCAGTCCCAGGGACGGGCAGCCCCAGCATTTT. It yields the protein CASSPRDGQPQHF.

This clonotype was picked up many times. The rearrangement links TRBV7-8 to TRBJ2-2; TRBD2 matches at 7 bases. V lost 5 bases and J lost 3; bases outside the gene matches: 3. This CDR3 is built from 14 residues. From germline, CDR1 is SGHVS and CDR2 FQNEAQ. The CDR3 sequence: CASSAGEYTGELFF. For the CDR3, the DNA is TGTGCCAGCAGCGCGGGGGAGTACACCGGGGAGCTGTTTTTT.

This clonotype has a count of ten or more. The gene calls are TRBV7-6 and TRBJ2-7; D possibly corresponds to TRBD1 (5 bases). In germline, CDR1 is SGHVS, CDR2 FNYEAQ. Trimming stripped 5 bases from V and 6 bases from J, with 14 bases between. The CDR3 has 13 residues. CDR3 amino acids: CASSPGLGVEQYF. CDR3 nucleotides: TGTGCCAGCAGCCCAGGTTTAGGGGTCGAGCAGTACTTC. Full variable domain (rest looked up from reference TRBV7-6 and TRBJ2-7): GAGVSQSPRYKVTKRGQDVALRCDPISGHVSLYWYRQALGQGPEFLTYFNYEAQQDKSGLPNDRFSAERPEGSISTLTIQRTEQRDSAMYRCASSPGLGVEQYFGPGTRLTVT.

This clonotype was seen more than once but under ten times. This chain links TRBV12-3 or TRBV12-4 with TRBJ1-4, with TRBD1 identical over 7 bases. CDR3 length: 14 residues. J lost 5 bases, V lost 5 bases, and 5 bases had no gene match. The CDR3 here is CASSKGQLNEKLFF. In DNA form, the CDR3 reads TGTGCCAGCAGTAAGGGACAGTTGAATGAAAAACTGTTTTTT.

This clonotype appeared many times. This sequence joins TRBV28 and TRBJ2-7; 13 bases line up with TRBD2. Germline V gene data show CDR1 as MDHEN and CDR2 as SYDVKM. V lost 5 bases, J lost 3 bases, and 7 bases stayed unmatched. The CDR3 loop spans 16 amino acids. The chain's CDR3 is CASSLGTSGILYEQYF. The CDR3 DNA sequence: TGTGCCAGCAGTCTCGGGACTAGCGGGATCCTCTACGAGCAGTACTTC.

This clonotype was seen many times. The chain uses TRBV6-4 and TRBJ2-3, with 12 bases lining up with TRBD1. CDR1 MRHNA and CDR2 SNTAGT come from the germline V gene. Trimming at V came to 2 bases and at J to 4 bases, leaving 1 base not matched to a gene. The CDR3 is made up of 15 amino acids. The CDR3 DNA reads as TGTGCCAGCAGTGACGGGACAGGGGGCCCAGATACGCAGTATTTT. Its translation: CASSDGTGGPDTQYF.

The table lists this clonotype with many counts. The rearrangement joins TRBV2 to TRBJ2-1; 10 bases are shared with TRBD2. The CDR3 has 15 residues. Trimming cost V 5 bases and J 1 base; bases outside gene matches: 2. CDR1 and CDR2 (germline): SNHLY, FYNNEI. CDR3 bases: TGTGCCAGCAGTCTAGCGGGAGCGTCCTACAATGAGCAGTTCTTC. It yields the protein CASSLAGASYNEQFF. The variable domain in full, completed from reference TRBV2 and TRBJ2-1, reads EPEVTQTPSHQVTQMGQEVILRCVPISNHLYFYWYRQILGQKVEFLVSFYNNEISEKSEIFDDQFSVERPDGSNFTLKIRSTKLEDSAMYFCASSLAGASYNEQFFGPGTRLTVL.

This clonotype appeared a few times. V gene TRBV5-1 combines with J gene TRBJ1-3; D gene uncertain. The CDR3 sequence is 14 residues long. CDR1 and CDR2 from the germline V gene are SGHRS and YFSETQ. The V and J ends lost 4 bases and 0 bases respectively, with 8 bases between them. In DNA, the CDR3 is TGCGCCAGCAGCCCGGAATACTCTGGAAACACCATATATTTT. Translating gives CASSPEYSGNTIYF.

The chain has TRBV3-1 and TRBJ2-1; 10 nucleotides line up with TRBD2. V gave up 4 bases and J gave up 4 bases; unmatched junction bases: 7. The CDR3 contains 16 residues. The germline V gene has CDR1 LGHDT and CDR2 YNNKEL (reference sequence). The CDR3 reads CASSPEGAGGYNEQFF. Written as DNA, the CDR3 is TGTGCCAGCAGCCCAGAGGGAGCGGGAGGGTACAATGAGCAGTTCTTC.

This chain uses TRBV18 with TRBJ1-1; D is uncertain. With 6 bases removed from V and 6 bases from J, the gap between germline ends came to 14 bases. CDR3 size: 13 residues. From germline, CDR1 is KGHSH and CDR2 LQKENI. The CDR3 DNA reads TGTGCCAGCTCCCACCTAGCCAGCTCTGAAGCTTTCTTT. Translation: CASSHLASSEAFF.

This clonotype was detected a few times. V usage is TRBV5-1 and J usage is TRBJ2-6; 11 positions agree with TRBD2. Trimming cost V 4 bases and J 1 base; bases outside gene matches: 4. Germline-derived CDR1 and CDR2 are SGHRS and YFSETQ. This CDR3 is 17 amino acids long. CDR3 nucleotides: TGCGCCAGCAGCGTGACTAGCGGGGTATCTGGGGCCAACGTCCTGACTTTC. Its translation is CASSVTSGVSGANVLTF.

There are many counts of this clonotype. This rearrangement joins TRBV7-9 to TRBJ2-2, with TRBD2 matching over 7 bases. J was trimmed by 2 bases and V by 5 bases; bases with no gene match: 5. The CDR3 length is 15 residues. The germline gives CDR1 SEHNR, CDR2 FQNEAQ (reference sequence). The CDR3 loop reads CASSPGGSNTGELFF. For the CDR3, the DNA is TGTGCCAGCAGCCCGGGGGGATCTAACACCGGGGAGCTGTTTTTT.

There are a few counts of this clonotype. The CDR3 nucleotides read TGTGCCAGCAGCCTTTCCTATGGAGCGGGGGTCTCCTACGAGCAGTACTTC. Its translation: CASSLSYGAGVSYEQYF. The gene calls are TRBV3-1 and TRBJ2-7, with 8 bases that match TRBD2. The germline CDR1 and CDR2 sequences are LGHDT and YNNKEL (reference sequence). This CDR3 is 17 amino acids long. The trim removed 4 bases at V and 0 bases at J, leaving 11 bases unmatched.

This clonotype is classed as medium-sized. V usage is TRBV28 and J usage is TRBJ2-7; 9 bases are a match to TRBD2. The germline CDR1 and CDR2 sequences are MDHEN and SYDVKM. V lost 5 bases, J lost 3 bases, and 5 bases stayed unmatched. The CDR3 spans 14 residues. DNA of the CDR3: TGTGCCAGCAGTATGACTAGCGGACACTACGAGCAGTACTTC. This translates into CASSMTSGHYEQYF.

This clonotype has only a few counts. The V gene is TRBV15, the J gene TRBJ2-3, with TRBD2 identical over 7 bases. After removal of 1 base from V and 1 base from J, the junction contained 2 bases not matched to a gene. Germline V gives CDR1 LNHNV, CDR2 YYDKDF (reference sequence). This CDR3 has 15 amino acids. The DNA for the CDR3 is TGTGCCACCAGCAGAGCGGGGGGTCGCACAGATACGCAGTATTTT. Translating it yields CATSRAGGRTDTQYF.

The chain joins TRBV29-1 to TRBJ2-1; D may be TRBD1 (6 bases). The germline CDR1 and CDR2 sequences are SQVTM and ANQGSEA. The CDR3 runs 14 residues. V was cut by 7 bases and J by 0 bases, with 13 bases left in between. The CDR3, as DNA: TGCAGCGCTGAGCAGGGGCTCTCCTACAATGAGCAGTTCTTC. Amino acids: CSAEQGLSYNEQFF.

This clonotype was picked up a small number of times. The chain employs TRBV19 and TRBJ2-4, with 7 bases lining up with TRBD2. The V and J ends lost 4 bases and 0 bases, in that order; junction bases with no gene match: 3. CDR1 and CDR2 (germline): LNHDA, SQIVND (reference sequence). The CDR3 runs to 15 residues. The CDR3 sequence is CASSRPSGAKNIQYF. The DNA for the CDR3 is TGTGCCAGTAGTAGACCTAGCGGAGCCAAAAACATTCAGTACTTC. Together with reference TRBV19 and TRBJ2-4, the CDR3 gives the full variable domain: DGGITQSPKYLFRKEGQNVTLSCEQNLNHDAMYWYRQDPGQGLRLIYYSQIVNDFQKGDIAEGYSVSREKKESFPLTVTSAQKNPTAFYLCASSRPSGAKNIQYFGAGTRLSVL.

This clonotype was detected ten times or more. The chain uses TRBV27 and TRBJ2-7; D unresolved. Between the trimmed V and J ends, which lost 4 bases and 6 bases, there was a span of 13 bases. CDR3 length equals 13 residues. Per germline, CDR1 MNHEY and CDR2 SMNVEV (reference sequence). This chain's CDR3 is CASSSLGISEQYF. The CDR3 DNA follows: TGTGCCAGCAGTTCCCTAGGGATCTCCGAGCAGTACTTC.